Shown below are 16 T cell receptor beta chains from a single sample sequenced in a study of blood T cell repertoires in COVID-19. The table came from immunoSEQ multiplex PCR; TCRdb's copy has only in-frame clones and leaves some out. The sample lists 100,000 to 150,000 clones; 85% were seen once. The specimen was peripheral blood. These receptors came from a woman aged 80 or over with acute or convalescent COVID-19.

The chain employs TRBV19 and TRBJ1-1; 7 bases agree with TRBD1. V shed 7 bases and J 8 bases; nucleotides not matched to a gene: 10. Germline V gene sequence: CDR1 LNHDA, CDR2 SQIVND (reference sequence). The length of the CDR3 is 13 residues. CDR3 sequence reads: CASTRTGLDEAFF. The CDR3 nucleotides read TGTGCCAGTACCCGGACAGGTTTGGACGAAGCTTTCTTT.

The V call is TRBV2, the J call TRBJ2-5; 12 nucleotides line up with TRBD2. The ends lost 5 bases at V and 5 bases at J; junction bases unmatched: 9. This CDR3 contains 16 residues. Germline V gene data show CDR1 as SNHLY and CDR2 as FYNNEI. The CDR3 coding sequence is TGTGCCAGCAGTAGGACTAGCGGGGCCTGGGGGGAGACCCAGTACTTC. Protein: CASSRTSGAWGETQYF.

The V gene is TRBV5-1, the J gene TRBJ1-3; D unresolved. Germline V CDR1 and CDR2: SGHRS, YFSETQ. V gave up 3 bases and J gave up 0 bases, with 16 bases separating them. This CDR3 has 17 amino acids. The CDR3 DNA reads TGCGCCAGCAGCTCGTCGGTCGATACGAACTCTGGAAACACCATATATTTT. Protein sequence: CASSSSVDTNSGNTIYF.

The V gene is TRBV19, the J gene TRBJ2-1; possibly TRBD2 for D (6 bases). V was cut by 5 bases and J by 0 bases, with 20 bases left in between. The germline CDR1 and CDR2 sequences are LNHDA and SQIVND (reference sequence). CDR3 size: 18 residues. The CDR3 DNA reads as TGTGCCAGTAGTGTCGACGCTCCGGGGGTAAGCTCCTACAATGAGCAGTTCTTC. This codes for CASSVDAPGVSSYNEQFF.

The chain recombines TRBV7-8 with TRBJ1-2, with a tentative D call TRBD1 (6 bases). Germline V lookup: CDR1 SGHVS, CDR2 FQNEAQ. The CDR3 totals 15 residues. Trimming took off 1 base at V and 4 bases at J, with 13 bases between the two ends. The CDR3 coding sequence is TGTGCCAGCAGCTTAGATCGGGACAACATCTATGGCTACACCTTC. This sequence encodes CASSLDRDNIYGYTF.

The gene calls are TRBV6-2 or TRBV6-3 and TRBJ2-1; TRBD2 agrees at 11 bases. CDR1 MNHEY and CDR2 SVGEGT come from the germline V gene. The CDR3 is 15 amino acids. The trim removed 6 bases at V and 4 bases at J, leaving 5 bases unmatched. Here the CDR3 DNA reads TGTGCCAGCAGCCTGGGACTAGCGGCTTACAATGAGCAGTTCTTC. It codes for CASSLGLAAYNEQFF.

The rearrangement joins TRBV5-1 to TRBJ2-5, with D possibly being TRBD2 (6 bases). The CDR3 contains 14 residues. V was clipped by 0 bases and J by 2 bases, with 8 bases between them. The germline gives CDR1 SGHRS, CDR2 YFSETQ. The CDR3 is CASSLGDFQETQYF. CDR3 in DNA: TGCGCCAGCAGCTTGGGGGACTTTCAAGAGACCCAGTACTTC.

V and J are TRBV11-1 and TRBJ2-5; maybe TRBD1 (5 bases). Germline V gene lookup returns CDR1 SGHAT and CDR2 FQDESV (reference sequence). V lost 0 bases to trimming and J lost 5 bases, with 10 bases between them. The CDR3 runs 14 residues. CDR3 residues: CASSLAQGYETQYF. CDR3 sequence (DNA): TGTGCCAGCAGCTTAGCGCAGGGATATGAGACCCAGTACTTC.

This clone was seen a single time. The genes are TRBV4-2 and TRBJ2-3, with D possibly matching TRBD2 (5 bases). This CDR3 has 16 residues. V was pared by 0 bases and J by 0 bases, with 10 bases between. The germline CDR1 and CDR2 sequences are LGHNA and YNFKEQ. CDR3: CASSQDGERSTDTQYF. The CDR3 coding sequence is TGTGCCAGCAGCCAAGACGGGGAACGTAGCACAGATACGCAGTATTTT.

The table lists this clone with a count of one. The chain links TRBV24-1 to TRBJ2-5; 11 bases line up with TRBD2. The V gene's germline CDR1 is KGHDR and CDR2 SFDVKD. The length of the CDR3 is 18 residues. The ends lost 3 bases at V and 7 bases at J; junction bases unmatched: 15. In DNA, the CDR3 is TGTGCCACCAGTGATGCAAACCTAGCGGGGGGTTCAAAGGGGACCCAGTACTTC. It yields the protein CATSDANLAGGSKGTQYF.

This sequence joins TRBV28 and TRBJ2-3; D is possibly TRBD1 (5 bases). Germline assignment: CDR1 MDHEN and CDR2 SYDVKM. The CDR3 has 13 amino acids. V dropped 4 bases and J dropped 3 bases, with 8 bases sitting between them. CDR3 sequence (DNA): TGTGCCAGCAGTTCCAGGGTTACAGATACGCAGTATTTT. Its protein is CASSSRVTDTQYF.

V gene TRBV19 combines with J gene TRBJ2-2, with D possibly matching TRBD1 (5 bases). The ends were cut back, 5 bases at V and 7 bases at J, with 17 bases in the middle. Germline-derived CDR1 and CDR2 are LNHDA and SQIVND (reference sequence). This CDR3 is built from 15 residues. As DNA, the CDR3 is TGTGCCAGTAGTCCAACTGGGGCGTGGAGCGGGGAGCTGTTTTTT. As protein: CASSPTGAWSGELFF.

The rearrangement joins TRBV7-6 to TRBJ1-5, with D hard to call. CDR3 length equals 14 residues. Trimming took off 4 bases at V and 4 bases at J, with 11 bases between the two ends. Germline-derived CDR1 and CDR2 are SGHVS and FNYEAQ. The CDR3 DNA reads TGTGCCAGCAGCTCAGCTATGGAGAATCAGCCCCAGCATTTT. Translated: CASSSAMENQPQHF.

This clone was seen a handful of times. The CDR3 reads CASSKLGGVSYEQYF. CDR3 nucleotide sequence: TGTGCCAGCAGCAAGCTCGGGGGGGTATCGTACGAGCAGTACTTC. The chain carries TRBV6-5 and TRBJ2-7; 8 bases align to TRBD2. This CDR3 has 15 residues. Germline loops: CDR1 MNHEY, CDR2 SVGAGI. J gave up 4 bases and V 6 bases, and 11 bases lay outside the gene matches.

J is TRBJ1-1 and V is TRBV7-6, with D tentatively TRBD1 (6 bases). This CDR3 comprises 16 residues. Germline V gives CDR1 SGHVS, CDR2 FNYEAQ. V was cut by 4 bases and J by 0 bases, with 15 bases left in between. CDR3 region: CASSSQGGLMNTEAFF. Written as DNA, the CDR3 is TGTGCCAGCAGCTCACAGGGAGGGTTGATGAACACTGAAGCTTTCTTT. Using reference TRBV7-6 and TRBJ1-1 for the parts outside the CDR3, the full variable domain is GAGVSQSPRYKVTKRGQDVALRCDPISGHVSLYWYRQALGQGPEFLTYFNYEAQQDKSGLPNDRFSAERPEGSISTLTIQRTEQRDSAMYRCASSSQGGLMNTEAFFGQGTRLTVV.

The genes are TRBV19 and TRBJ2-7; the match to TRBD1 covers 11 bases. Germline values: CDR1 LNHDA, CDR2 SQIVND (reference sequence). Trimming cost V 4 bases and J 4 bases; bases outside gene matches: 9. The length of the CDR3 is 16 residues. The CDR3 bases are TGTGCCAGTAGTACCCGCCCGGGACAGGGGGTTTACGAGCAGTACGTC. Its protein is CASSTRPGQGVYEQYV.